The present entry profiles one T cell receptor beta chain with its context. The sample originates from a study of control samples from healthy donors and cancer patients. This table comes from immunoSEQ multiplex PCR, and its TCRdb copy is limited to in-frame clones, with some not included. In the table there are about 130,000 clones, 91% of which are singletons. Germline CDR1 is SGHAT and CDR2 is FQNNGV. The CDR3 covers 11 residues. The V gene lost 5 bases and the J gene lost 10 bases, with 11 bases spanning the gap. The chain combines TRBV11-2 with TRBJ1-1; no reliable D call. This clonotype originated in a man younger than 35 in good health. Sequencing was done on a sample of blood. CDR3 in DNA: TGTGCCAGCAGCAACCTCAGTCCAGCTTTCTTT. Amino acids: CASSNLSPAFF.